One and the same sample provided the 27 T cell receptor beta chains below, sequenced in a study of cytomegalovirus exposure and HLA in healthy donors. PCR was performed using 60 Vbeta and 13 Jbeta primers. Sequencing was performed with immunoSEQ multiplex PCR; in TCRdb, only in-frame clones are kept and a portion is missing. The table has some 130,000 clones, roughly 78% seen once. Sequencing was done on a sample of PBMCs. Every receptor here comes from a man between 40 and 49 years old in good health and CMV-seropositive.

This chain joins TRBV6-5 and TRBJ2-7; TRBD1 aligns across 7 bases. This CDR3 is 14 amino acids long. Trimming cost V 1 base and J 0 bases; bases outside gene matches: 0. Germline V gene sequence: CDR1 MNHEY, CDR2 SVGAGI. CDR3 region: CASSYYRGSYEQYF. CDR3 coding DNA: TGTGCCAGCAGTTACTACAGGGGCTCCTACGAGCAGTACTTC.

V usage is TRBV30 and J usage is TRBJ1-1, with a weak D call TRBD1 (5 bases). V was shortened by 8 bases and J by 6 bases, with 19 bases between the two germline ends. The CDR3 sequence is 13 residues long. CDR1 and CDR2 from the germline V gene are GTSNPN and SVGIG (reference sequence). The CDR3 spells CAGMGLFSPEAFF. In nucleotides, the CDR3 is TGTGCCGGGATGGGACTATTCTCCCCTGAAGCTTTCTTT. The whole variable domain, filled in from reference TRBV30 and TRBJ1-1, reads SQTIHQWPATLVQPVGSPLSLECTVEGTSNPNLYWYRQAAGRGLQLLFYSVGIGQISSEVPQNLSASRPQDRQFILSSKKLLLSDSGFYLCAGMGLFSPEAFFGQGTRLTVV.

This clone was observed a handful of times. The rearrangement uses TRBV9 and TRBJ1-2; D not certain. CDR1 and CDR2 from the germline V gene are SGDLS and YYNGEE. The CDR3 is 12 amino acids. Trimming removed 5 bases from V and 8 bases from J, with 13 bases in between. The CDR3 sequence: CASRQAGGGYTF. As DNA, the CDR3 is TGTGCCAGCAGGCAAGCAGGAGGCGGCTACACCTTC.

V is TRBV5-1 and J is TRBJ1-1; D is perhaps TRBD1 (5 bases). The V end lost 4 bases, the J end lost 6 bases, and 16 bases lay between the germline ends. The germline gives CDR1 SGHRS, CDR2 YFSETQ. The CDR3 spans 14 residues. CDR3 amino acids: CASSISGGNPEAFF. In DNA form, the CDR3 reads TGCGCCAGCAGCATATCCGGGGGTAACCCTGAAGCTTTCTTT.

In regard to this clone: Other DNA sequences in this sample translate to the same CDR3. J is TRBJ2-2 and V is TRBV5-1; 9 positions match TRBD2. Germline V gene data show CDR1 as SGHRS and CDR2 as YFSETQ. V was clipped by 0 bases and J by 7 bases; unmatched bases: 1. The CDR3 is 14 amino acids. DNA of the CDR3: TGCGCCAGCAGCTTGGGACTAGCGGTCGGGGAGCTGTTTTTT. It translates to CASSLGLAVGELFF.

The gene calls are TRBV2 and TRBJ2-5; TRBD2 matches at 12 bases. This CDR3 region has 13 residues. The J segment lost 2 bases and the V segment lost 9 bases, leaving 1 base of the junction unmatched. From germline, CDR1 is SNHLY and CDR2 FYNNEI. CDR3 in DNA: TGTGCCAGTCTAGCGGGAGGGCAAGAGACCCAGTACTTC. Protein sequence: CASLAGGQETQYF.

This chain uses TRBV7-9 with TRBJ2-7; possible D gene TRBD2, 5 bases. The V gene lost 5 bases and the J gene lost 2 bases, with 16 bases spanning the gap. In germline, CDR1 is SEHNR, CDR2 FQNEAQ (reference sequence). The CDR3 spans 15 residues. In DNA form, the CDR3 reads TGTGCCAGCAGCCGCGGACTCGACACTACCTACGAGCAGTACTTC. Amino acid sequence: CASSRGLDTTYEQYF.

The V call is TRBV18, the J call TRBJ1-1; D is perhaps TRBD1 (5 bases). V was trimmed by 5 bases and J by 2 bases, leaving 6 bases between them. CDR3 length: 12 amino acids. The V gene's germline CDR1 is KGHSH and CDR2 LQKENI. For the CDR3, the DNA is TGTGCCAGCTCAAGGGGAAACACTGAAGCTTTCTTT. Translating gives CASSRGNTEAFF.

The gene calls are TRBV6-6 and TRBJ2-5, with 10 bases fitting TRBD2. The CDR3 is 14 residues long. Looked up from germline, CDR1 is MNHNY and CDR2 is SVGAGI (reference sequence). The V gene end was trimmed by 2 bases and the J gene end by 9 bases; junction bases not matched to a gene: 6. The CDR3 reads CASSYGSSGSSQYF. CDR3 nucleotide sequence: TGTGCCAGCAGTTACGGGTCTAGCGGGAGTTCCCAGTACTTC.

The J gene is TRBJ1-4, the V gene TRBV19; 8 nucleotides match TRBD1. The CDR3 contains 14 residues. CDR1 and CDR2 (germline): LNHDA, SQIVND (reference sequence). The junction had 6 bases not matched to a gene; V was cut back by 5 bases and J by 7 bases. The CDR3 coding sequence is TGTGCCAGTAGTCGGACAGGGCAGGCTGAAAAACTGTTTTTT. Translating gives CASSRTGQAEKLFF.

This clone appeared a single time. The J gene is TRBJ1-5, the V gene TRBV4-1, with a weak D call TRBD1 (6 bases). Germline CDR1 reads MGHRA; CDR2 reads YSYEKL. This CDR3 is 15 amino acids long. Trimming pared 0 bases from V and 7 bases from J, leaving 13 bases between. CDR3 loop: CASSQEGASPQPQHF. The CDR3 nucleotides read TGCGCCAGCAGCCAAGAGGGGGCTTCCCCCCAGCCCCAGCATTTT.

The V gene is TRBV2, the J gene TRBJ1-1; TRBD1 agrees at 7 bases. Germline assignment: CDR1 SNHLY and CDR2 FYNNEI. The CDR3 is 14 amino acids. V was pared by 7 bases and J by 4 bases, with 9 bases of the junction left unmatched. The CDR3 spells CASKRQGPLTEAFF. The CDR3 region has the DNA TGTGCCAGCAAACGACAGGGACCGCTCACTGAAGCTTTCTTT.

The genes are TRBV7-6 and TRBJ2-2, with 8 bases aligning to TRBD2. J was trimmed by 3 bases and V by 5 bases; bases with no gene match: 5. Germline CDR1 SGHVS, CDR2 FNYEAQ. This CDR3 contains 15 residues. CDR3 protein: CASSPTSGHTGELFF. CDR3 DNA sequence: TGTGCCAGCAGCCCTACTAGCGGACACACCGGGGAGCTGTTTTTT.

This chain links TRBV11-2 with TRBJ2-7; 12 nucleotides agree with TRBD2. The junction had 12 bases not matched to a gene; V was cut back by 5 bases and J by 7 bases. The CDR3 is made up of 16 amino acids. Germline V gene data show CDR1 as SGHAT and CDR2 as FQNNGV. DNA for the CDR3: TGTGCCAGCAGCACCTCCAGACTAGCGGGAGCGAGTGAGCAGTACTTC. It is translated as CASSTSRLAGASEQYF. Looking up the rest from reference TRBV11-2 and TRBJ2-7 gives the full variable domain: EAGVAQSPRYKIIEKRQSVAFWCNPISGHATLYWYQQILGQGPKLLIQFQNNGVVDDSQLPKDRFSAERLKGVDSTLKIQPAKLEDSAVYLCASSTSRLAGASEQYFGPGTRLTVT.

The CDR3 DNA reads TGCGCCAGCAGCGCTCTAGCGGGAGAAGGGTTCGAGCAGTACTTC. Encoded protein: CASSALAGEGFEQYF. The V gene is TRBV5-1, the J gene TRBJ2-5, with 10 bases lining up with TRBD2. The J call may be incorrect, as the DNA end agrees better with TRBJ2-7. Per the germline V gene, CDR1 is SGHRS and CDR2 is YFSETQ. The CDR3 has 15 amino acids.

V usage is TRBV6-6 and J usage is TRBJ2-7; a weak D match, TRBD1 (6 bases). Germline-derived CDR1 and CDR2 are MNHNY and SVGAGI (reference sequence). Between the trimmed V and J ends, which lost 2 bases and 5 bases, there was a span of 10 bases. The CDR3 has 13 residues. This chain's CDR3 is CASSYATGNEQYF. The CDR3 region has the DNA TGTGCCAGCAGTTACGCAACAGGGAACGAGCAGTACTTC.

The chain is built from TRBV4-2 and TRBJ1-1; D is perhaps TRBD1 (5 bases). The CDR3 runs 14 residues. Between the trimmed V and J ends, which lost 0 bases and 8 bases, there was a span of 13 bases. CDR1 and CDR2 from the germline V gene are LGHNA and YNFKEQ. The CDR3 here is CASSQDLRGREAFF. In DNA form, the CDR3 reads TGTGCCAGCAGCCAAGATTTAAGGGGCAGGGAAGCTTTCTTT.

This clone appeared a few times. The chain couples TRBV28 to TRBJ2-7; TRBD2 matches 7 bases. Germline-derived CDR1 and CDR2 are MDHEN and SYDVKM. This CDR3 is built from 16 residues. After removal of 5 bases from V and 0 bases from J, the junction contained 10 bases not matched to a gene. In DNA, the CDR3 is TGTGCCAGCAGTGGCCATAGGGCGGGAGACTCCTACGAGCAGTACTTC. It is translated as CASSGHRAGDSYEQYF.

This chain joins TRBV4-1 and TRBJ1-4, with D hard to call. CDR3 length: 15 amino acids. Germline V gene sequence: CDR1 MGHRA, CDR2 YSYEKL. V lost 0 bases and J lost 7, with 12 bases in between. The CDR3 nucleotides are TGCGCCAGCAGCCAAGATCGGTTCAGGATTGAAAAACTGTTTTTT. It specifies CASSQDRFRIEKLFF.

The V call is TRBV29-1, the J call TRBJ1-4; maybe TRBD1 (6 bases). The V gene lost 5 bases and the J gene lost 7 bases, with 14 bases spanning the gap. The germline gives CDR1 SQVTM, CDR2 ANQGSEA. There are 13 residues in the CDR3. CDR3 in DNA: TGCAGCGTTACAGGGAGCCCTAGTGAAAAACTGTTTTTT. The encoded protein is CSVTGSPSEKLFF.

The chain recombines TRBV2 with TRBJ1-1; TRBD1 aligns across 7 bases. The CDR3 totals 14 residues. Germline CDR1 is SNHLY and CDR2 is FYNNEI. The V gene end was trimmed by 1 base and the J gene end by 7 bases; junction bases not matched to a gene: 6. CDR3 protein: CASSEEGAQSEAFF. The CDR3 nucleotides read TGTGCCAGCAGTGAAGAGGGGGCCCAGAGTGAAGCTTTCTTT.

The chain carries TRBV30 and TRBJ2-2, with no clear D. The CDR3 is 14 residues long. The germline V and J ends were trimmed by 0 bases and 4 bases, with 9 bases remaining between them. CDR1 and CDR2 from the germline V gene are GTSNPN and SVGIG (reference sequence). In DNA form, the CDR3 reads TGTGCCTGGAGTGTGAAGCTAGTCACCGGGGAGCTGTTTTTT. Its protein is CAWSVKLVTGELFF.

This clone was detected many times. In DNA, the CDR3 is TGTGCCAGCAGCTTGGAGGGGACAGGGGACTACGAGCAGTACTTC. The encoded protein is CASSLEGTGDYEQYF. The chain is built from TRBV5-4 and TRBJ2-7; 10 nucleotides align to TRBD1. The CDR3 is 15 amino acids. Germline V gene data show CDR1 as SGHNT and CDR2 as YYREEE (reference sequence). The J segment lost 3 bases and the V segment lost 0 bases, leaving 3 bases of the junction unmatched. The variable domain in full, completed from reference TRBV5-4 and TRBJ2-7, reads ETGVTQSPTHLIKTRGQQVTLRCSSQSGHNTVSWYQQALGQGPQFIFQYYREEENGRGNFPPRFSGLQFPNYSSELNVNALELDDSALYLCASSLEGTGDYEQYFGPGTRLTVT.

This chain connects TRBV7-7 to TRBJ1-4; 8 bases line up with TRBD1. The germline gives CDR1 SSHAT, CDR2 FNYEAQ (reference sequence). Losses at the gene ends were 1 base for V and 5 bases for J; bases not matched to a gene: 3. This CDR3 region has 15 residues. The CDR3 sequence is CASSLGTGLNEKLFF. The CDR3 coding sequence is TGTGCCAGCAGCTTAGGGACAGGGCTAAATGAAAAACTGTTTTTT.

This clone came up once. This chain uses TRBV6-1 with TRBJ1-5; TRBD1 is a possible D gene (5 bases). V was trimmed by 7 bases and J by 2 bases, leaving 15 bases between them. The CDR3 loop spans 15 amino acids. Germline V lookup: CDR1 MNHNS, CDR2 SASEGT. CDR3 DNA: TGTGCCAGCAATGGGGAGGGGCTGGGCAATCAGCCCCAGCATTTT. Its protein is CASNGEGLGNQPQHF.

The chain is built from TRBV9 and TRBJ2-1; possible D gene TRBD2, 6 bases. The germline V and J ends were trimmed by 4 bases and 7 bases, with 21 bases remaining between them. Germline values: CDR1 SGDLS, CDR2 YYNGEE. The CDR3 is 16 residues long. The CDR3 nucleotides read TGTGCCAGCAGCCCCCGAGGGGAGGTCCATCCAAATGAGCAGTTCTTC. Its translation is CASSPRGEVHPNEQFF.

CDR3 protein: CASIRGTANTGELFF. The CDR3 DNA is TGTGCCAGTATCAGGGGCACAGCGAACACCGGGGAGCTGTTTTTT. The chain joins TRBV19 to TRBJ2-2; maybe TRBD1 (6 bases). CDR1 is LNHDA and CDR2 is SQIVND in the germline V gene (reference sequence). The CDR3 has 15 residues. Between the trimmed V and J ends, which lost 7 bases and 0 bases, there was a span of 12 bases.